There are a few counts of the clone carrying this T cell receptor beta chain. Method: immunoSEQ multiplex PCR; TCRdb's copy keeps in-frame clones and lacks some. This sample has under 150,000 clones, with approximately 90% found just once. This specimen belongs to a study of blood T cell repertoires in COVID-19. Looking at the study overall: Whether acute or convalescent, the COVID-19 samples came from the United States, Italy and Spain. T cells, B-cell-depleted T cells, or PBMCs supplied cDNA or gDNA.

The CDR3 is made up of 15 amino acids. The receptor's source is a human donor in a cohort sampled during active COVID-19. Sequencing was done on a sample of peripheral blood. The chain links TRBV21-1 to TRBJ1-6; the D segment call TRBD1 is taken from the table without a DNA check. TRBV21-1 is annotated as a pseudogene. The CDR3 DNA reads TGTGCCAGCAGCAGACCGGGACAGGGATATTCACCCCTCCACTTT. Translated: CASSRPGQGYSPLHF.